This T cell receptor (beta chain) was recorded in a study of T cells in Graves' hyperthyroidism and ophthalmopathy. Study-level background: Peripheral blood was collected at initial diagnosis, before any treatment. Study-level findings and limits: Most thyroid clonotypes with frequency above 0.001 were detected in blood. A 13 V-J signature model discriminated ophthalmopathy versus stable hyperthyroidism.

Cells are PBMCs isolated from around 10 ml of fresh blood. Amplification of TCR beta CDR3 regions used RNA as the template. The HTBI primer set drove a first-round RT-PCR of the TCR CDR3. TCRdb called the multiplex PCR reads again in MiXCR, with one record for every CDR3 protein. The table has roughly 400,000 distinct CDR3 sequences, about 14% seen once; the top ten hold under 30%. This clonotype was detected a few times. Its antigen remains unidentified. V trimming: 8 bases; J trimming: 0 bases; junction bases outside the gene matches: 3. This CDR3 has 13 amino acids. Per germline, CDR1 SGHDN and CDR2 FVKESK.

Sequencing was carried out using blood. The chain recombines TRBV14 with TRBJ1-1; TRBD1 agrees at 7 bases. The TCR comes from a man in his fifties with Graves' ophthalmopathy. The CDR3 protein is CASQGQMNTEAFF. Written as DNA, the CDR3 is TGTGCCAGCCAGGGACAGATGAACACTGAAGCTTTCTTT.